Each of the 6 T cell receptor beta chains below was sequenced from the same sample in a study of shared clonotypes between healthy human individuals. TCRdb's table, derived via immunoSEQ multiplex PCR, lists solely in-frame clones and lacks some. The sample lists millions of clones, about 92% occurring once. Naivety among CD8 cells was defined by CD45RO negativity and positive CCR7 selection, thereby excluding terminally differentiated effector memory CD45RA+ cells. Specimen: naive CD8+ T cells from PBMCs. The receptors were sampled from a man aged 18 to 30 in good health. Some clones in this sample may be carry-over from other donors' samples.

As to this clone: The same CDR3 can be traced to other DNA sequences in this sample. This sequence joins TRBV11-2 and TRBJ2-7; the match to TRBD2 covers 7 bases. V lost 1 base to trimming and J lost 2 bases; unmatched junction nucleotides: 5. Germline V CDR1 and CDR2: SGHAT, FQNNGV. The CDR3 is 15 amino acids. The CDR3 coding sequence is TGTGCCAGCAGCTTAGGAGCGGGGCCGACCTACGAGCAGTACTTC. It is translated as CASSLGAGPTYEQYF.

The chain joins TRBV9 to TRBJ2-1; D may be TRBD2 (6 bases). V was trimmed by 3 bases and J by 6 bases, leaving 25 bases between them. Germline CDR1 and CDR2: SGDLS and YYNGEE. This CDR3 spans 18 amino acids. The CDR3 loop is CASSATGGVSHRGNEQFF. The CDR3 nucleotides are TGTGCCAGCAGCGCCACCGGCGGGGTATCCCATCGGGGCAATGAGCAGTTCTTC.

The chain uses TRBV10-3 and TRBJ2-3; D remains unclear. Trimming stripped 2 bases from V and 1 base from J, with 7 bases between. This CDR3 spans 14 amino acids. CDR1 ENHRY and CDR2 SYGVKD come from the germline V gene. Here the CDR3 reads CAISEERGTDTQYF. The CDR3 DNA follows: TGTGCCATCAGTGAGGAGAGAGGCACAGATACGCAGTATTTT.

The V and J genes are TRBV7-3 and TRBJ1-1, with D perhaps matching TRBD1 (6 bases). The CDR3 runs to 15 residues. Germline CDR1 SGHTA, CDR2 FQGTGA. The germline V and J ends were trimmed by 0 bases and 10 bases, with 18 bases remaining between them. DNA of the CDR3: TGTGCCAGCAGCTTAACCGGGGACACCCCTGGGGGAGCTTTCTTT. Translated: CASSLTGDTPGGAFF. The variable domain in full, with the rest retrieved from reference TRBV7-3 and TRBJ1-1, is GAGVSQTPSNKVTEKGKYVELRCDPISGHTALYWYRQSLGQGPEFLIYFQGTGAADDSGLPNDRFFAVRPEGSVSTLKIQRTERGDSAVYLCASSLTGDTPGGAFFGQGTRLTVV.

The V gene is TRBV30, the J gene TRBJ2-7; D perhaps matches TRBD2 (6 bases). The CDR3 loop spans 13 amino acids. V was shortened by 2 bases and J by 0 bases, with 8 bases between the two germline ends. Germline loops: CDR1 GTSNPN, CDR2 SVGIG (reference sequence). Written as DNA, the CDR3 is TGTGCCTGGAGTTGGGGGGACTCCTACGAGCAGTACTTC. It encodes CAWSWGDSYEQYF.

The V and J genes are TRBV9 and TRBJ2-1; TRBD1 might be the D (5 bases). V was pared by 3 bases and J by 0 bases, with 13 bases between. CDR1 is SGDLS, CDR2 YYNGEE, per germline. The CDR3 length is 16 residues. The CDR3 is CASSGVGPGSYNEQFF. The CDR3 nucleotides are TGTGCCAGCAGCGGAGTGGGGCCCGGCTCCTACAATGAGCAGTTCTTC.